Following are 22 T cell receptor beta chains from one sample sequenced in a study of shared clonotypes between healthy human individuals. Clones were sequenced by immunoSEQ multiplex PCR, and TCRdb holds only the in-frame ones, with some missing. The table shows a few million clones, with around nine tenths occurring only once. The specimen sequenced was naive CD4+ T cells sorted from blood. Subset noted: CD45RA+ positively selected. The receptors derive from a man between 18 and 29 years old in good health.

The CDR3: CASSLLSRNTGELFF. CDR3 in DNA: TGCGCCAGCAGCTTATTAAGCCGGAACACCGGGGAGCTGTTTTTT. This chain links TRBV5-1 with TRBJ2-2; D unclear. Trimming took 2 bases from V and 1 from J, leaving 9 bases between them. Germline V gene sequence: CDR1 SGHRS, CDR2 YFSETQ. The CDR3 totals 15 residues.

The chain's CDR3 is CASSQWREGTQYF. As DNA, the CDR3 is TGCGCCAGCAGCCAATGGAGGGAGGGGACCCAGTACTTC. This chain connects TRBV4-3 to TRBJ2-5; 7 bases match TRBD2. Germline-derived CDR1 and CDR2 are LGHNA and YSLEER. Trimming at V came to 2 bases and at J to 7 bases, leaving 4 bases not matched to a gene. The CDR3 is made up of 13 amino acids.

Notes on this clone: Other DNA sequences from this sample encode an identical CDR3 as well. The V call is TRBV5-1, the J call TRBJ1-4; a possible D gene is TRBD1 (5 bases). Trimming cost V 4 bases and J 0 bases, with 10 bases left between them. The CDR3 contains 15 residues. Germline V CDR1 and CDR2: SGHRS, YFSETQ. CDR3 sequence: CASSRTGATNEKLFF. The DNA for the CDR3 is TGCGCCAGCAGCCGGACGGGGGCAACTAATGAAAAACTGTTTTTT.

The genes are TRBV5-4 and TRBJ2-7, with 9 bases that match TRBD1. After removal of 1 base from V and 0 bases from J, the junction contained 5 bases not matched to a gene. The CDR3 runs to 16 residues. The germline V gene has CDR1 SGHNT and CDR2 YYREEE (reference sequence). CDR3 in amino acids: CASSLKTGGSSYEQYF. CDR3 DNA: TGTGCCAGCAGCTTGAAGACAGGGGGAAGCTCCTACGAGCAGTACTTC.

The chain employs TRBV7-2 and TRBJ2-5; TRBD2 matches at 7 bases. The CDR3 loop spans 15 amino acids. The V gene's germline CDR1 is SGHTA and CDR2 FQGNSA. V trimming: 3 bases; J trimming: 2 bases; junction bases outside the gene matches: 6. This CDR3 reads CASSFNGGGQETQYF. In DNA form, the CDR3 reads TGTGCCAGCAGCTTCAATGGGGGGGGTCAAGAGACCCAGTACTTC.

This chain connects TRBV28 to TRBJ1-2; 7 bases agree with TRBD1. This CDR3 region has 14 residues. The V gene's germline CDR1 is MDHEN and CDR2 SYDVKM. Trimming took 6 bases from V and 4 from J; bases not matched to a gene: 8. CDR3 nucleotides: TGTGCCAGCAGCCCTGGGGACAGTCTCTATGGCTACACCTTC. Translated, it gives CASSPGDSLYGYTF.

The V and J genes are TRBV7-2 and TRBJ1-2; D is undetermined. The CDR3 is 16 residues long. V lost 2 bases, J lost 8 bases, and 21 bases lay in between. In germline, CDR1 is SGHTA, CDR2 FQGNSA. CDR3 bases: TGTGCCAGCAGCTTATTGGGGTGGGAAGAACTGAGCGGCTACACCTTC. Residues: CASSLLGWEELSGYTF.

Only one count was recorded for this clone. CDR3 sequence: CASSFRRISNQPQHF. The CDR3 DNA reads TGTGCCAGCAGTTTCCGCAGAATTAGCAATCAGCCCCAGCATTTT. The gene calls are TRBV28 and TRBJ1-5, with D uncertain. The length of the CDR3 is 15 residues. Germline CDR1 is MDHEN and CDR2 is SYDVKM. With 3 bases removed from V and 0 bases from J, the gap between germline ends came to 9 bases.

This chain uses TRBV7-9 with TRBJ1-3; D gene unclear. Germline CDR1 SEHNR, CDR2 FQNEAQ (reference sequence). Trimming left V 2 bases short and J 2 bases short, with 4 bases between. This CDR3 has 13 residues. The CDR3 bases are TGTGCCAGCAGCTTAACCGCTGGAAACACCATATATTTT. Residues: CASSLTAGNTIYF.

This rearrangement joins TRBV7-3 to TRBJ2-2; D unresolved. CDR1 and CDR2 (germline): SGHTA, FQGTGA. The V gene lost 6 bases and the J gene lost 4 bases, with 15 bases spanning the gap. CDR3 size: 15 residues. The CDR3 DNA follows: TGTGCCAGCAGTCCTCACGAGGCGTTCACCGGGGAGCTGTTTTTT. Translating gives CASSPHEAFTGELFF.

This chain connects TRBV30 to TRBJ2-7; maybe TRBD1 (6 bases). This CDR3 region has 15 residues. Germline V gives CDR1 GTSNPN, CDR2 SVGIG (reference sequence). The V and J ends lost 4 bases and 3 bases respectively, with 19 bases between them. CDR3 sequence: CAWTKTDRLYYEQYF. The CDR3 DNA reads TGTGCCTGGACAAAAACCGACAGGTTGTACTACGAGCAGTACTTC.

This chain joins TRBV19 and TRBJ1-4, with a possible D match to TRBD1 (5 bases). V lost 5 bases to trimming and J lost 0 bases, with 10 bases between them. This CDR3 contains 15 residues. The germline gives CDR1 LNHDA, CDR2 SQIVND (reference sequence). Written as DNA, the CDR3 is TGTGCCAGTAGTTGGGACGGCTCAACTAATGAAAAACTGTTTTTT. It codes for CASSWDGSTNEKLFF.

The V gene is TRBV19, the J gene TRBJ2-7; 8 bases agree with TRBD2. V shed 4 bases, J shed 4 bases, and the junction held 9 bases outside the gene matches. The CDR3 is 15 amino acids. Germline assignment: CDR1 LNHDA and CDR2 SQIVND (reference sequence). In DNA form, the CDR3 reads TGTGCCAGTAGTACGGGGGGACTAGGAAAATACGAGCAGTACTTC. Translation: CASSTGGLGKYEQYF.

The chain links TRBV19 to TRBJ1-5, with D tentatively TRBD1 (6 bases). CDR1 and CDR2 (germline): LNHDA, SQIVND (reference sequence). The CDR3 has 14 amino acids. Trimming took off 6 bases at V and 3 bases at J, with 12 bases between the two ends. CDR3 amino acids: CASSSGVPNQPQHF. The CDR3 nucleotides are TGTGCCAGTAGCTCAGGGGTTCCCAATCAGCCCCAGCATTTT. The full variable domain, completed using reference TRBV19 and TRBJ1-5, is DGGITQSPKYLFRKEGQNVTLSCEQNLNHDAMYWYRQDPGQGLRLIYYSQIVNDFQKGDIAEGYSVSREKKESFPLTVTSAQKNPTAFYLCASSSGVPNQPQHFGDGTRLSIL.

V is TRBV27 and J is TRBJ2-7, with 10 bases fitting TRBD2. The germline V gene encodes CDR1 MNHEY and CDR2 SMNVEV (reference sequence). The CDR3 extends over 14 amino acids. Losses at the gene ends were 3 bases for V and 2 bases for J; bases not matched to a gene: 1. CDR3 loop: CASSFTSGTYEQYF. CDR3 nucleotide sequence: TGTGCCAGCAGTTTCACTAGCGGGACCTACGAGCAGTACTTC.

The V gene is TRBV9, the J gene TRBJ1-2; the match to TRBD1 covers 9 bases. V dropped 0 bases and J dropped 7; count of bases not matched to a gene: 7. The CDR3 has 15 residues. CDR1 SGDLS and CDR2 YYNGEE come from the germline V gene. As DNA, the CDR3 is TGTGCCAGCAGCGTAGGGGGACAGGGCCCATTTGGCTACACCTTC. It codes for CASSVGGQGPFGYTF.

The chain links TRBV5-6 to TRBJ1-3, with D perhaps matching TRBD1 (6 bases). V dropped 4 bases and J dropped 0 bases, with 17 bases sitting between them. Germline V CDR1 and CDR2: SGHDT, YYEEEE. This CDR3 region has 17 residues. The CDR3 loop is CASSVGGLGFSGNTIYF. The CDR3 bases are TGTGCCAGCAGCGTAGGGGGACTCGGGTTCTCTGGAAACACCATATATTTT.

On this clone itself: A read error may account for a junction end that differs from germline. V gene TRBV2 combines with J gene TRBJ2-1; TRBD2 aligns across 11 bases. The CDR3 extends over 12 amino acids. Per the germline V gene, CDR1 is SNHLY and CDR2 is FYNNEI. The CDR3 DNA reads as TGTGCCAGCAGTGAACTAGCGGGGGGTTGGGTCTTC. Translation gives CASSELAGGWVF.

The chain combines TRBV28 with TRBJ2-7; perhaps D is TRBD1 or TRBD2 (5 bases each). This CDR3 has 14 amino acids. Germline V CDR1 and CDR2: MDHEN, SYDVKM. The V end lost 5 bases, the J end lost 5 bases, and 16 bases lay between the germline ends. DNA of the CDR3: TGTGCCAGCAGTATATCACCGGGGCTTGACGAGCAGTACTTC. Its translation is CASSISPGLDEQYF. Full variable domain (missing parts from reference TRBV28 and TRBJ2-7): DVKVTQSSRYLVKRTGEKVFLECVQDMDHENMFWYRQDPGLGLRLIYFSYDVKMKEKGDIPEGYSVSREKKERFSLILESASTNQTSMYLCASSISPGLDEQYFGPGTRLTVT.

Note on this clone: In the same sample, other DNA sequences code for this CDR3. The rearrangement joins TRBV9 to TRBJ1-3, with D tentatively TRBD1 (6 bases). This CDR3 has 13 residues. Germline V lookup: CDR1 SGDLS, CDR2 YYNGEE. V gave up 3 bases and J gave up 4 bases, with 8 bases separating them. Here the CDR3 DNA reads TGTGCCAGCAGCGCTACAGGGGGAAACACCATATATTTT. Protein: CASSATGGNTIYF. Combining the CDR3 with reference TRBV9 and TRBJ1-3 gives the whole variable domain DSGVTQTPKHLITATGQRVTLRCSPRSGDLSVYWYQQSLDQGLQFLIQYYNGEERAKGNILERFSAQQFPDLHSELNLSSLELGDSALYFCASSATGGNTIYFGEGSWLTVV.

CDR3 DNA sequence: TGTGCCTGGAGATCGACACTGAACACCGGGGAGCTGTTTTTT. Its protein is CAWRSTLNTGELFF. V is TRBV30 and J is TRBJ2-2; no reliable D call. This CDR3 is built from 14 residues. Trimming removed 3 bases from V and 1 base from J, with 9 bases in between. Germline CDR1 and CDR2: GTSNPN and SVGIG (reference sequence).

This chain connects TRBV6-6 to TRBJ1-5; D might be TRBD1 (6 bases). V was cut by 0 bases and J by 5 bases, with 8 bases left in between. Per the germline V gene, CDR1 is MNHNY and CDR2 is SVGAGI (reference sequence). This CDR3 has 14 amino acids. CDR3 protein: CASSYSDSYQPQHF. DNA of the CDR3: TGTGCCAGCAGTTACTCGGACAGTTATCAGCCCCAGCATTTT.